Detailed here is one T cell receptor beta chain. Its antigen is undetermined. This record belongs to a study of cytotoxic CD8 clonotypes in ibrutinib-treated CLL. Findings and caveats of the study: Clonality measured at baseline exceeded age-matched healthy donors, tracking circulating CD8+ T-cell counts. An increase in clonality occurred at ibrutinib response, followed by a return toward baseline at progression.

Sequencing was designed to attain a depth spanning 1 in 200,000 to 1 in 1 million T cells. Assay: immunoSEQ multiplex PCR; the TCRdb copy retains only in-frame clones and omits some. The sample holds about 57,000 clones, around 60% seen once. The authors obtained approximately 2.1 micrograms of genomic DNA from cryopreserved PBMCs for TCR beta libraries. There are 13 residues in the CDR3. V was shortened by 5 bases and J by 1 base, with 9 bases between the two germline ends. Germline loops: CDR1 MNHEY, CDR2 SVGAGI. The TCR sequence derives from a human donor with chronic lymphocytic leukemia. Sequenced here: PBMCs, sampled after 24 months of ibrutinib treatment. The chain joins TRBV6-5 to TRBJ2-7; no clear D. The CDR3 is CASSVEHSYEQYF. In nucleotides, the CDR3 is TGTGCCAGCAGTGTAGAGCATTCCTACGAGCAGTACTTC.